This T cell receptor beta chain appears in the sequencing data of a study of shared clonotypes between healthy human individuals. This clone has just one count. Assay: immunoSEQ multiplex PCR; the TCRdb copy retains only in-frame clones and omits some. The table includes about 2.1 million clones, 93% detected once. Germline V gene lookup returns CDR1 KGHSY and CDR2 FQNENV. The CDR3 has 15 amino acids. V was pared by 1 base and J by 0 bases, with 10 bases between. Naive CD8 cells comprised CD45RO-negative, CCR7-positively selected cells, excluding terminally differentiated effector memory CD45RA+ cells.

This chain uses TRBV16 with TRBJ2-7, with a weak D call TRBD1 (5 bases). Material: naive CD8+ T cells from PBMCs. The TCR comes from a man younger than 30 in good health. Some clones in this sample may be carry-over from other donors' samples. As DNA, the CDR3 is TGTGCCAGCAGCCAATTTCGAGACAGCTCCTACGAGCAGTACTTC. This sequence encodes CASSQFRDSSYEQYF.